This TCR beta chain was captured by sequencing in a study of CD8 T cells in ankylosing spondylitis. Study-level findings and limits: A TCR beta motif of eight highly homologous variants appeared characteristic of ankylosing spondylitis blood.

This CDR3 region has 14 residues. Germline V lookup: CDR1 SGDLS, CDR2 YYNGEE. The J segment lost 4 bases and the V segment lost 3 bases, leaving 7 bases of the junction unmatched. About this clonotype itself: The antigen remains undetermined.

TCRdb re-derived calls from the 5' RACE reads in MiXCR, one entry per CDR3 protein. The sample has under 550,000 distinct CDR3 sequences; roughly 27% are singletons. This receptor was obtained from a male donor with ankylosing spondylitis. The genes are TRBV9 and TRBJ2-7, with 7 nucleotides matching TRBD1. The sequencing sample was made of blood, either unsorted or a sorted T cell fraction (not recorded which). CDR3 protein: CASSARDSNYEQYF. CDR3 bases: TGTGCCAGCAGCGCCCGGGACAGCAATTACGAGCAGTACTTC.